This record concerns one TCR beta chain sequence. Its antigen is unidentified. The unexposed donors gave CD4+ T cells in about 2010-2019, prior to COVID-19. After more than eight days of culture, CD4+ T cells were isolated. Cultures held more than 1.5 million PBMCs per well with 8.5 to 10 IU/ml IL-2. The data are from a study of CD4 T cells in relation to SARS-CoV-2 and coronaviruses. The data were produced by immunoSEQ multiplex PCR, yet TCRdb's version contains in-frame clones alone and is incomplete. The sample gives about 24,000 clones, over 60% of which show up once; 14% is in the top ten. CDR3 size: 18 residues.

This TCR derives from a human donor in good health. The rearrangement links TRBV21-1 to TRBJ2-7. TRBV21-1 is shown as a pseudogene. Material for sequencing was CD4+ T cells from PBMCs, cultured in vitro. The DNA for the CDR3 is TGTGCCAGCAGCAAAACGGCCCGGCCCGCAGATTCCCCCTACGAGCAGTACTTC. This gives the protein CASSKTARPADSPYEQYF.